This TCR beta chain was obtained from a study of Graves' ophthalmopathy and Graves' hyperthyroidism. After removal of 5 bases from V and 7 bases from J, the junction contained 10 bases not matched to a gene. The CDR3 runs 14 residues. This clonotype was counted at least ten times. Amplified TCR beta CDR3 regions were obtained using RNA transcripts as template. First-round RT-PCR with HTBI primers preceded a second-round multiplex PCR. Each CDR3 protein is one row after TCRdb ran MiXCR on the multiplex PCR reads. The table records around 660,000 distinct CDR3 sequences, roughly two fifths of them present only once.

The chain links TRBV12-3 or TRBV12-4 to TRBJ1-2, with 7 bases aligning to TRBD1. The specimen sequenced was peripheral blood. The sequence came from an adult man with Graves' ophthalmopathy. The CDR3 loop is CASSPLGSGGGYTF. The CDR3 DNA sequence: TGTGCCAGCAGTCCCCTGGGGTCAGGGGGTGGCTACACCTTC.